One and the same sample provided the 12 T cell receptor beta chains below, sequenced in a study of T cell responses to AZD1222 COVID-19 vaccine. Assay used: immunoSEQ multiplex PCR; TCRdb lists only in-frame clones, some missing. Of around 77,000 clones in the sample, about nine tenths were seen once. The source was peripheral blood, collected on day 0 of AZD1222 vaccination. The receptor source for this set is an adult in good health.

The chain is built from TRBV18 and TRBJ1-4; 7 bases match TRBD1. Trimming at V came to 3 bases and at J to 0 bases, leaving 10 bases not matched to a gene. The CDR3 extends over 18 amino acids. Germline CDR1 reads KGHSH; CDR2 reads LQKENI. The DNA for the CDR3 is TGTGCCAGCTCACCCGCCGGGACAGCCTCTTCAACTAATGAAAAACTGTTTTTT. It encodes CASSPAGTASSTNEKLFF.

The chain recombines TRBV10-3 with TRBJ2-1, with 8 positions matching TRBD2. This CDR3 is built from 17 residues. Trimming took 0 bases from V and 8 from J; bases not matched to a gene: 12. Germline lookup yields CDR1 ENHRY and CDR2 SYGVKD. The CDR3 protein is CAISESGSGNTKDEQFF. The CDR3 DNA reads TGTGCCATCAGTGAGTCAGGTAGCGGGAATACCAAGGATGAGCAGTTCTTC.

This clone was counted once. The CDR3 DNA is TGTGCCAGCAGTTTAAGCCCTCTTACTGAAGCTTTCTTT. As protein: CASSLSPLTEAFF. This chain connects TRBV12-3 or TRBV12-4 to TRBJ1-1; D not certain. The germline V and J ends were trimmed by 2 bases and 5 bases, with 9 bases remaining between them. The CDR3 is 13 residues long.

This chain links TRBV4-2 with TRBJ1-1, with no clear D. Germline loops: CDR1 LGHNA, CDR2 YNFKEQ. The CDR3 runs 15 residues. V was trimmed by 0 bases and J by 5 bases, leaving 13 bases between them. This CDR3 is CASSQDPAGGTEAFF. The CDR3 coding sequence is TGTGCCAGCAGCCAAGATCCGGCAGGAGGAACTGAAGCTTTCTTT.

V usage is TRBV2 and J usage is TRBJ1-4; 8 nucleotides agree with TRBD1. The junction had 2 bases not matched to a gene; V was cut back by 6 bases and J by 11 bases. CDR1 is SNHLY, CDR2 FYNNEI, per germline. The CDR3 contains 11 residues. The CDR3 coding sequence is TGTGCCAGCAGCCAGGGGGCCAAACTGTTTTTT. It translates to CASSQGAKLFF.

The V gene is TRBV9, the J gene TRBJ2-1; D is unclear. V shed 2 bases and J shed 10 bases, with 7 bases lying between them. Germline values: CDR1 SGDLS, CDR2 YYNGEE. The CDR3 spans 11 residues. The CDR3 here is CASSVSGEQFF. The CDR3 DNA reads as TGTGCCAGCAGCGTTTCCGGGGAGCAGTTCTTC.

In its sample, this clone was seen a few times. The chain is built from TRBV7-2 and TRBJ1-5, with D hard to call. Per germline, CDR1 SGHTA and CDR2 FQGNSA. This CDR3 has 15 amino acids. Deletions cut 1 base from V and 1 base from J, with 8 bases between. The DNA for the CDR3 is TGTGCCAGCAGCTTAGACAGTACCAGCAATCAGCCCCAGCATTTT. Translating it yields CASSLDSTSNQPQHF. The whole variable domain, remainder taken from reference TRBV7-2 and TRBJ1-5, is GAGVSQSPSNKVTEKGKDVELRCDPISGHTALYWYRQSLGQGLEFLIYFQGNSAPDKSGLPSDRFSAERTGGSVSTLTIQRTQQEDSAVYLCASSLDSTSNQPQHFGDGTRLSIL.

Only a few counts were recorded for this clone. CDR3 residues: CASSEEVTSPLHF. For the CDR3, the DNA is TGTGCCAGCAGTGAAGAAGTTACCTCACCCCTCCACTTT. The V and J genes are TRBV2 and TRBJ1-6; D is unresolved. The CDR3 covers 13 residues. Germline-derived CDR1 and CDR2 are SNHLY and FYNNEI. V was clipped by 1 base and J by 10 bases, with 8 bases between them.

This chain connects TRBV20-1 to TRBJ1-1; a possible D gene is TRBD1 (5 bases). Germline V CDR1 and CDR2: DFQATT, SNEGSKA (reference sequence). V lost 3 bases and J lost 0, with 11 bases in between. The CDR3 runs 14 residues. The CDR3 region has the DNA TGCAGTGCTAGTCTAGGGGCGGTGAACACTGAAGCTTTCTTT. This translates into CSASLGAVNTEAFF.

This clone was seen only once. The chain carries TRBV5-8 and TRBJ1-4; D may be TRBD1 (5 bases). Germline CDR1 reads SGHTS; CDR2 reads YDEGEE. The CDR3 is 15 amino acids. Trimming removed 3 bases from V and 4 bases from J, with 13 bases in between. CDR3: CASSSDSKLNEKLFF. The CDR3 region has the DNA TGTGCCAGCAGCTCAGACAGTAAACTTAATGAAAAACTGTTTTTT.

This chain connects TRBV9 to TRBJ1-2; 10 bases line up with TRBD1. Per the germline V gene, CDR1 is SGDLS and CDR2 is YYNGEE. CDR3 length equals 17 residues. The V and J ends lost 3 bases and 1 base, in that order; junction bases with no gene match: 9. CDR3 region: CASSGGRTGGDNYGYTF. CDR3 coding DNA: TGTGCCAGCAGCGGAGGTAGGACAGGGGGAGATAACTATGGCTACACCTTC.

The J gene is TRBJ2-6, the V gene TRBV30; TRBD1 or TRBD2 may be the D gene (6 bases each). Germline CDR1 is GTSNPN and CDR2 is SVGIG (reference sequence). The CDR3 covers 15 residues. Trimming removed 0 bases from V and 2 bases from J, with 8 bases in between. The CDR3 protein is CAWSVGGTGANVLTF. The CDR3 DNA reads as TGTGCCTGGAGTGTAGGGGGGACTGGGGCCAACGTCCTGACTTTC.